This T cell receptor (beta chain) was obtained from a study of cytomegalovirus exposure and HLA in healthy donors. 60 Vbeta and 13 Jbeta primers were used in PCR. TCRdb's table, derived via immunoSEQ multiplex PCR, lists solely in-frame clones and lacks some. The sample lists some 120,000 clones; roughly 70% were seen once. Between the trimmed V and J ends, which lost 4 bases and 0 bases, there was a span of 12 bases. Per the germline V gene, CDR1 is MGHRA and CDR2 is YSYEKL. CDR3 length: 15 residues. Study-wide results and caveats: Within a later analysis, the majority of CMV-associated TCR beta chains appeared HLA-restricted.

Comment on this clone: Its antigen is still unknown.

The rearrangement joins TRBV4-1 to TRBJ2-5; D is perhaps TRBD1 (5 bases). This sequence originates from a man aged 35-49 years in good health and CMV-seropositive. Sequencing was performed on PBMCs. CDR3 sequence reads: CASSRPTDNQETQYF. DNA of the CDR3: TGCGCCAGCAGCCGCCCGACAGATAACCAAGAGACCCAGTACTTC.